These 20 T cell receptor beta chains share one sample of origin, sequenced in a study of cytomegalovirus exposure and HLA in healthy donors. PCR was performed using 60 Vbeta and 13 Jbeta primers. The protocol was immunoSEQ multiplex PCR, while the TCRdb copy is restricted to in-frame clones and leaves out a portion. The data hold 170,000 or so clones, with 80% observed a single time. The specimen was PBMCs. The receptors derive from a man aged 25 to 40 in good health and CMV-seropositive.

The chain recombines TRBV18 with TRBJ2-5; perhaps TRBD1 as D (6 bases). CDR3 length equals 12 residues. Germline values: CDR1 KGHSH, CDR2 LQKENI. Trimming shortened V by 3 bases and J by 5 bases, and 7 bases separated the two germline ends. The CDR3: CASSPQGETQYF. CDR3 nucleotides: TGTGCCAGCTCACCCCAGGGGGAGACCCAGTACTTC.

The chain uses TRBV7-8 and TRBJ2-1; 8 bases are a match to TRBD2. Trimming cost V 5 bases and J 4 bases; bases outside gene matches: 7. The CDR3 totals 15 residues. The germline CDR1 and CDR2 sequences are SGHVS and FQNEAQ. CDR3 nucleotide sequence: TGTGCCAGCAGCCATAGCGGGGAGACATACAATGAGCAGTTCTTC. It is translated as CASSHSGETYNEQFF.

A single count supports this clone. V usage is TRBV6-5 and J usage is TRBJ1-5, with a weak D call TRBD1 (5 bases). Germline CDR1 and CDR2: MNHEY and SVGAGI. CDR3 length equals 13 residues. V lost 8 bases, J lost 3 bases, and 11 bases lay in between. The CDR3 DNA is TGTGCCAGCCGTGACAGTGTCAATCAGCCCCAGCATTTT. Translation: CASRDSVNQPQHF.

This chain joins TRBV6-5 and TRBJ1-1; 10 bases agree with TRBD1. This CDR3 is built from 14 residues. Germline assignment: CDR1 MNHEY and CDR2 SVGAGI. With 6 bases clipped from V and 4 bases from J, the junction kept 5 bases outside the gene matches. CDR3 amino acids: CASRTGGEGTEAFF. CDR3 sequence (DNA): TGTGCCAGCAGGACAGGGGGCGAGGGCACTGAAGCTTTCTTT.

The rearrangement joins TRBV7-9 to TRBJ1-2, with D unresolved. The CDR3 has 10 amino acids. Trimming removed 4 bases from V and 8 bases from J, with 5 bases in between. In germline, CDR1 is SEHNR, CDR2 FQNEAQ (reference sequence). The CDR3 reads CASSYSGYTF. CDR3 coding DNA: TGTGCCAGCAGCTATAGCGGCTACACCTTC.

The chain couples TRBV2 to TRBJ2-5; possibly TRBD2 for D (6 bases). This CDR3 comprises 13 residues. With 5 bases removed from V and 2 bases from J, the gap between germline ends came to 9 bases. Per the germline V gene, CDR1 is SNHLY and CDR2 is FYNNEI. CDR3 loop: CASSRAGQETQYF. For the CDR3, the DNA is TGTGCCAGCAGTCGGGCGGGGCAAGAGACCCAGTACTTC.

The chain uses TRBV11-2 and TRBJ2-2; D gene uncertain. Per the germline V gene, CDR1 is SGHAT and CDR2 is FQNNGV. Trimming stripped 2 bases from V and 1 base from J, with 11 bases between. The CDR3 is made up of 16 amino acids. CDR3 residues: CASSLIPGLNTGELFF. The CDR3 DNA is TGTGCCAGCAGCTTAATCCCAGGTTTGAACACCGGGGAGCTGTTTTTT.

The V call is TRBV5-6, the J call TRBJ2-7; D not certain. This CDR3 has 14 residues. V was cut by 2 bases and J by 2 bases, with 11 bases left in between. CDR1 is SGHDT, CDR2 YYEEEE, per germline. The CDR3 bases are TGTGCCAGCAGCTTCGAATCGAGAACCTACGAGCAGTACTTC. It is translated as CASSFESRTYEQYF. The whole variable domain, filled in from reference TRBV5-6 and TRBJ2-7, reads DAGVTQSPTHLIKTRGQQVTLRCSPKSGHDTVSWYQQALGQGPQFIFQYYEEEERQRGNFPDRFSGHQFPNYSSELNVNALLLGDSALYLCASSFESRTYEQYFGPGTRLTVT.

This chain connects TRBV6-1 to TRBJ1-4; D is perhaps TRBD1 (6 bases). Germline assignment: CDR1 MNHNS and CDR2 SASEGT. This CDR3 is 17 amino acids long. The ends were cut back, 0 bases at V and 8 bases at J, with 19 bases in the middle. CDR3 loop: CASSEARPGEYWEKLFF. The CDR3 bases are TGTGCCAGCAGTGAAGCAAGGCCAGGGGAATATTGGGAAAAACTGTTTTTT.

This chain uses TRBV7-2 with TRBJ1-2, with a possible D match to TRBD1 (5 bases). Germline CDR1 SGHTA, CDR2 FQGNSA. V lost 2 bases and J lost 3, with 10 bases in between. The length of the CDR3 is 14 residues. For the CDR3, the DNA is TGTGCCAGCAGCTTAAGCGGGGGTGACTATGGCTACACCTTC. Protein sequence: CASSLSGGDYGYTF.

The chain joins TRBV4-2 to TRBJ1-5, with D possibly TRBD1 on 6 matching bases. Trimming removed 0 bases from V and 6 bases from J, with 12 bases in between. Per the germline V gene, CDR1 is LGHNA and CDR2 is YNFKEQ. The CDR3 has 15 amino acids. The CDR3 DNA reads TGTGCCAGCAGCCAAGATCACGGGGGGCTTCAGCCCCAGCATTTT. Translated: CASSQDHGGLQPQHF.

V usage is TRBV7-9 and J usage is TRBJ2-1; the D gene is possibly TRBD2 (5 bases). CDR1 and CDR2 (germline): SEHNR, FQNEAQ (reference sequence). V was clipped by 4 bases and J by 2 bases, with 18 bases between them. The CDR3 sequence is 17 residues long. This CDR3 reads CASSWKARRVPYNEQFF. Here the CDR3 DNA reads TGTGCCAGCAGCTGGAAAGCCCGGCGGGTTCCCTACAATGAGCAGTTCTTC.

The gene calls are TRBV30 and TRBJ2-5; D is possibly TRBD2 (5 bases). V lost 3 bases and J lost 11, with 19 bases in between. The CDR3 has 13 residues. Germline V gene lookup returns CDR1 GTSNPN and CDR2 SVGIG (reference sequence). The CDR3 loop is CAWSRGPYQEQYF. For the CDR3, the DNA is TGTGCCTGGAGCCGCGGGCCCTACCAGGAGCAGTACTTC.

The CDR3 DNA is TGTGCCAGCAGTGATTTGAGGGGGAGTCAGCCCCAGCATTTT. Protein product: CASSDLRGSQPQHF. This chain links TRBV2 with TRBJ1-5, with D perhaps matching TRBD1 (6 bases). This CDR3 is 14 amino acids long. Per germline, CDR1 SNHLY and CDR2 FYNNEI. The V end lost 3 bases, the J end lost 6 bases, and 12 bases lay between the germline ends.

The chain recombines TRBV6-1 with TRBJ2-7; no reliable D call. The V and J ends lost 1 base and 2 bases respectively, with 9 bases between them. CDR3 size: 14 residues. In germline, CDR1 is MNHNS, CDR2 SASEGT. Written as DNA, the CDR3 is TGTGCCAGCAGTGAAGGGCCGTACGCCTACGAGCAGTACTTC. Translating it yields CASSEGPYAYEQYF.

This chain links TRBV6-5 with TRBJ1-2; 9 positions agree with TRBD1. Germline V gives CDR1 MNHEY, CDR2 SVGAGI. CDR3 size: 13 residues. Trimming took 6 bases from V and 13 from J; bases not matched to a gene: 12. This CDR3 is CASSRQGEGLGTF. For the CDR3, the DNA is TGTGCCAGCAGCAGACAGGGGGAGGGCCTCGGCACCTTC.

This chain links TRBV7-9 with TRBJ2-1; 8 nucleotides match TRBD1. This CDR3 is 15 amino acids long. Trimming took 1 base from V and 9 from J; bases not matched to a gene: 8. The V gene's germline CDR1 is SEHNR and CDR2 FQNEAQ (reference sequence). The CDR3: CASSLGTGPEGEQFF. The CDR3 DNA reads TGTGCCAGCAGCTTAGGGACAGGGCCAGAGGGTGAGCAGTTCTTC.

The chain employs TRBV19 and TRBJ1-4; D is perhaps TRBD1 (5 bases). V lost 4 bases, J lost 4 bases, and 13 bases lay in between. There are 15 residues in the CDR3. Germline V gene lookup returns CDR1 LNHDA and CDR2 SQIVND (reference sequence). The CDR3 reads CASSTIDSFNEKLFF. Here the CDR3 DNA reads TGTGCCAGTAGTACCATAGACAGCTTTAATGAAAAACTGTTTTTT. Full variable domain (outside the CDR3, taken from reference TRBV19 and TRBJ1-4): DGGITQSPKYLFRKEGQNVTLSCEQNLNHDAMYWYRQDPGQGLRLIYYSQIVNDFQKGDIAEGYSVSREKKESFPLTVTSAQKNPTAFYLCASSTIDSFNEKLFFGSGTQLSVL.

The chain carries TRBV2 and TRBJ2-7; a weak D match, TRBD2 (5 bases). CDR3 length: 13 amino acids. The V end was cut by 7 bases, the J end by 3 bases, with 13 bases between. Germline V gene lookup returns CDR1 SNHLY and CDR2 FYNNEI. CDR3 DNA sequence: TGTGCCAGCACGGCAGGAGGATACTACGAGCAGTACTTC. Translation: CASTAGGYYEQYF.

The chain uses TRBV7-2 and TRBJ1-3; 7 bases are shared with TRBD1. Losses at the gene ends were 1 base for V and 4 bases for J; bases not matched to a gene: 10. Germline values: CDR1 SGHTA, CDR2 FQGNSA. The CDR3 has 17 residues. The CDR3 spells CASSLVYQAGGGNTIYF. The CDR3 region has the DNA TGTGCCAGCAGCTTAGTATATCAGGCAGGGGGGGGAAACACCATATATTTT. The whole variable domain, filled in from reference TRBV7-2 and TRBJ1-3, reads GAGVSQSPSNKVTEKGKDVELRCDPISGHTALYWYRQSLGQGLEFLIYFQGNSAPDKSGLPSDRFSAERTGGSVSTLTIQRTQQEDSAVYLCASSLVYQAGGGNTIYFGEGSWLTVV.